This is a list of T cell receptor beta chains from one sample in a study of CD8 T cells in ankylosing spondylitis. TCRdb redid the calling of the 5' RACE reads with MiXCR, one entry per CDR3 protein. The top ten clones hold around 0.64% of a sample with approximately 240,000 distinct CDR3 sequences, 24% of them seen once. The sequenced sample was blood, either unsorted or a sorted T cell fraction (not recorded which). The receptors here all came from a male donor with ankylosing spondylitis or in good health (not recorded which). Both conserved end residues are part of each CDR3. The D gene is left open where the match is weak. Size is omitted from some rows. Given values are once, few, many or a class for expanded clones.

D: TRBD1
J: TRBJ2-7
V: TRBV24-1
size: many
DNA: TGTGCCACCAGTGATTCGAAGGGACAGAATCCCGCGGGCGAGCAGTACTTC
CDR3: CATSDSKGQNPAGEQYF

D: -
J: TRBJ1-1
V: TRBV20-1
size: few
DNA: TGCAGTGCTAGGGGTGGGGATCGGGTTGAAGCTTTCTTT
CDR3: CSARGGDRVEAFF

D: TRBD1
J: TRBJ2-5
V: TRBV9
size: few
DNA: TGTGCCAGCAGCGTAAGAGGGACAGGACAAGAGACCCAGTACTTC
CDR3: CASSVRGTGQETQYF

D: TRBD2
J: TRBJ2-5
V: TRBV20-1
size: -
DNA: TGCAGTGCTAGGGGACTAGCGGGGTGGGAGACCCAGTACTTC
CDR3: CSARGLAGWETQYF

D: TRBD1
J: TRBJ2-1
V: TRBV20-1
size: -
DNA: TGCAGTGCTTGGAGGACAGGAGTCTACAATGAGCAGTTCTTC
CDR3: CSAWRTGVYNEQFF

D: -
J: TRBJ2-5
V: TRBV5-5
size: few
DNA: TGTGCCAGCAACTCGTTGAAAGAGACCCAGTACTTC
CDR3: CASNSLKETQYF

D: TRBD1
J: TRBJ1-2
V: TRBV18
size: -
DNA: TGTGCCAGCTACGGACAGGCGGGCTACACCTTC
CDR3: CASYGQAGYTF

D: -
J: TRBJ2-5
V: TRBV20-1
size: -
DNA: TGCAGTGCGCAGGGGCAAGAGACCCAGTACTTC
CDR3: CSAQGQETQYF

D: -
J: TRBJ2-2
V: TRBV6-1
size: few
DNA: TGTGCCAGCTTGGGTCGGAACACCGGGGAGCTGTTTTTT
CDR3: CASLGRNTGELFF

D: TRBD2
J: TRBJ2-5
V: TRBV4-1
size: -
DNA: TGCACCAGCAGCCTACTTGGGGGGGGAATATACTTC
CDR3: CTSSLLGGGIYF

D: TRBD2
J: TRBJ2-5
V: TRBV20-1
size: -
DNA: TGCAGTGCTGACTTTGCTAGCGGGGGCCAGGAGACCCAGTACTTC
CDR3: CSADFASGGQETQYF

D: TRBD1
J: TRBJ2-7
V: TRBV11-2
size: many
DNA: TGTGCCAGCAGCTTACTCCGGGACAGGGTCTACGAGCAGTACTTC
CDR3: CASSLLRDRVYEQYF

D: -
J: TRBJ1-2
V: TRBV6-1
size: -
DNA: TGTGCCAGCAAATGGGGGGGCCTTGGGGAGGGCTACACCTTC
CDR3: CASKWGGLGEGYTF

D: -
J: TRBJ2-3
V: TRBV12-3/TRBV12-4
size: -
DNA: TGTGCCAGCAGTTTGGGTAGTAGGGGCCTCAATACGCAGTATTTT
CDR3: CASSLGSRGLNTQYF

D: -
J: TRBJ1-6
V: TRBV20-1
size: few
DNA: TGCAGTGCTAGAGATCTCTTGGCAGGGGCTAATTCACCCCTCCACTTT
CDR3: CSARDLLAGANSPLHF

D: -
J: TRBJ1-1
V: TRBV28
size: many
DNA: TGTGCCAGCAGTTTAGCAGTCAGGGTCGCTGAAGCTTTCTTT
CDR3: CASSLAVRVAEAFF

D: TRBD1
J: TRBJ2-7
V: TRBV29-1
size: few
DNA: TGCAGCGTCGCCCCGGACAGGGGGAAGCAGTACTTC
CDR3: CSVAPDRGKQYF

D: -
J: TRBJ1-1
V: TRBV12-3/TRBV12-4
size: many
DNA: TGTGCCAGCACTCAAGAGGGGCCTAACACTGAAGCTTTCTTT
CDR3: CASTQEGPNTEAFF

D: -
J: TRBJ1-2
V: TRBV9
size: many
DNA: TGTGCCAGCAGCGATCGGGGGGACTATGGCTACACCTTC
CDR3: CASSDRGDYGYTF

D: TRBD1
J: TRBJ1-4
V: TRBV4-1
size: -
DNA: TGCGCCAGCAGCCATCGAATGGGACAGGGAAGTGAAAAACTGTTTTTT
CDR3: CASSHRMGQGSEKLFF

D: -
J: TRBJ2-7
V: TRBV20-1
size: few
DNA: TGCAGTGCTAGAGTTGCCGGGGCGACTAGGCGGGACGAGCAGTACTTC
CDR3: CSARVAGATRRDEQYF

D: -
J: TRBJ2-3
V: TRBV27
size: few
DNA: TGTGCCAGCAGTCGAGGAATGGGCACAGATACGCAGTATTTT
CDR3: CASSRGMGTDTQYF

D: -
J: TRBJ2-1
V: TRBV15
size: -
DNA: TGTGCCACCAGCAATCCTGGACGGGGGAATGAGCAGTTCTTC
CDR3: CATSNPGRGNEQFF

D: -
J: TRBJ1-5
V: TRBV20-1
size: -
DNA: TGCAGTGCTAGACAAGGGACGGCGTTGCCCCAGCATTTT
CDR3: CSARQGTALPQHF

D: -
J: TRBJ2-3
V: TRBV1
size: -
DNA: TGCACCAGCAGCCTGGTTAAATGGACAGCTACTAGCACAGATACGCAGTATTTT
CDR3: CTSSLVKWTATSTDTQYF

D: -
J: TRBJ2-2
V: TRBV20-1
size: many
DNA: TGCAGTGCTAGGCGACTAGGCGGTCCGCCGAACACCGGGGAGCTGTTTTTT
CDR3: CSARRLGGPPNTGELFF

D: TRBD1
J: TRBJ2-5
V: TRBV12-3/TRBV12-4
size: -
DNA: TGTGCCAGCAGAGATACAGGGGTAGAGACCCAGTACTTC
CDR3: CASRDTGVETQYF

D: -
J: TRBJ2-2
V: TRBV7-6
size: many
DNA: TGTGCCAGCAGCCCACAGGGACCCCCGAGCACCGGGGAGCTGTTTTTT
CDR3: CASSPQGPPSTGELFF

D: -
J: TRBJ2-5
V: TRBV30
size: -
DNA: TGTGCCTGGAATACGCCGGGGATAGAGACCCAGTACTTC
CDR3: CAWNTPGIETQYF

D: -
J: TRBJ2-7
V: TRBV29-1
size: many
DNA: TGCAGCGCCCTCGGGGTCGAGCAGTACTTC
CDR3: CSALGVEQYF

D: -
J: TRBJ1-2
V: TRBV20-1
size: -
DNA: TGCAGTGCTAGAGATATGAGTGGCAGGGGCTATGGCTACACCTTC
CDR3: CSARDMSGRGYGYTF

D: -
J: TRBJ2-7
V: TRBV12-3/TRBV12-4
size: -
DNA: TGTGCCAGCCTTAGGGCCCAGGCGAGCTACGAGCAGTACTTC
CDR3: CASLRAQASYEQYF

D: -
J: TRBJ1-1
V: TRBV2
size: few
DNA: TGTGCCAGCAGTGAAGCAAGAGGGCGGGGTGAAGCTTTCTTT
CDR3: CASSEARGRGEAFF

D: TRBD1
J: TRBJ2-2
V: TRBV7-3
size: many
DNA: TGTGCCAGCAGTCGGACAGGGCAGGGAACCGGGGAGCTGTTTTTT
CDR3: CASSRTGQGTGELFF

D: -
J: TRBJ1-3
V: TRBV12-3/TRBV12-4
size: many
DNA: TGTGCCAGCAGTTCCAATGTATTCTCTGGAAACACCATATATTTT
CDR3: CASSSNVFSGNTIYF

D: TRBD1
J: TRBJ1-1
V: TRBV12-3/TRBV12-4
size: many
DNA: TGTGCCAGCAGTACTATAAAGCCTCAGGGGGCAAGAGCTTTCTTT
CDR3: CASSTIKPQGARAFF

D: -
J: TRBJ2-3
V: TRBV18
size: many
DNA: TGTGCCAGCTCACCGGGGACGCCCCTGGATACGCAGTATTTT
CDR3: CASSPGTPLDTQYF

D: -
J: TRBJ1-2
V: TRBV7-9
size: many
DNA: TGTGCCAGCAGCTTAGCAATACAGCACTATGGCTACACCTTC
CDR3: CASSLAIQHYGYTF

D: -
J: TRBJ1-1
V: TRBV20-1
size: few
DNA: TGCAGTGCCAGCAGGGGTTCGAGCGCTGAAGCTTTCTTT
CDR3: CSASRGSSAEAFF

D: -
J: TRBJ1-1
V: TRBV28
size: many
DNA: TGTGCCAGCAGTTTCCTGGGACCGAGGAACACTGAAGCTTTCTTT
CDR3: CASSFLGPRNTEAFF

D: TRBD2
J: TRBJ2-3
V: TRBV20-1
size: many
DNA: TGCAGTGCTAGTTTGGCGGGGGGGACAGATACGCAGTATTTT
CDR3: CSASLAGGTDTQYF

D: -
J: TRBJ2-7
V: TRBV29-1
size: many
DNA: TGCAGCGTCAAACAGGGCTACGAGCAGTACTTC
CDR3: CSVKQGYEQYF